This TCR beta chain derives from a study of blood T cells in healthy people across ages. Per germline, CDR1 SGHTA and CDR2 FQGNSA. The CDR3 length is 14 residues. It was with a sample-barcoded 5' primer and a J-beta primer mix that a second PCR of roughly 7 to 12 cycles was run. TCRdb called the 5' RACE reads again in MiXCR, with one record for every CDR3 protein. The table lists roughly 930,000 distinct CDR3 sequences, roughly 43% of them singletons. This clonotype came up many times. It may be a read error: a sequence one base away is much more abundant. The V gene is TRBV7-2, the J gene TRBJ2-3; 8 bases line up with TRBD2. The sequence came from a man aged 30 to 39 in good health. Sequencing used blood. CDR3 DNA: TGTGCCAGCAGCGTAGCGGGGAGCGCAGATACGCAGTATTTT. As protein: CASSVAGSADTQYF. The full variable domain, with the rest looked up from reference TRBV7-2 and TRBJ2-3, is GAGVSQSPSNKVTEKGKDVELRCDPISGHTALYWYRQSLGQGLEFLIYFQGNSAPDKSGLPSDRFSAERTGGSVSTLTIQRTQQEDSAVYLCASSVAGSADTQYFGPGTRLTVL.